Listed here are 13 T cell receptor beta chains from one sample, sequenced in a study of shared clonotypes between healthy human individuals. Assay: immunoSEQ multiplex PCR; the TCRdb copy retains only in-frame clones and omits some. The profile shows roughly 1,000,000 clones, 78% of them singletons. Input material: memory CD4+ T cells from PBMCs. Subset specified: CD45RA-negative fraction. Source of these receptors: a man younger than 35 in good health. Some clones in this sample may be carry-over from other donors' samples.

CDR3 residues: CASRLTGEGARMNTEAFF. As DNA, the CDR3 is TGCGCCAGCAGACTCACCGGGGAGGGGGCCCGGATGAACACTGAAGCTTTCTTT. V usage is TRBV5-1 and J usage is TRBJ1-1; 7 positions agree with TRBD1. CDR3 size: 18 residues. The germline gives CDR1 SGHRS, CDR2 YFSETQ. With 5 bases clipped from V and 0 bases from J, the junction kept 16 bases outside the gene matches.

The chain has TRBV27 and TRBJ1-2; maybe TRBD1 (6 bases). The CDR3 totals 14 residues. Trimming shortened V by 3 bases and J by 4 bases, and 12 bases separated the two germline ends. Germline lookup yields CDR1 MNHEY and CDR2 SMNVEV (reference sequence). The CDR3 loop is CASSFGRGGYGYTF. CDR3 in DNA: TGTGCCAGCAGTTTCGGCAGGGGAGGCTATGGCTACACCTTC.

This chain joins TRBV15 and TRBJ2-5; 8 bases agree with TRBD1. Trimming cost V 3 bases and J 5 bases; bases outside gene matches: 8. CDR1 is LNHNV and CDR2 is YYDKDF in the germline V gene (reference sequence). The CDR3 is 15 amino acids. CDR3: CATSRTGVLGETQYF. In nucleotides, the CDR3 is TGTGCCACCAGCAGGACAGGGGTTTTGGGGGAGACCCAGTACTTC. Combining the CDR3 with reference TRBV15 and TRBJ2-5 gives the whole variable domain DAMVIQNPRYQVTQFGKPVTLSCSQTLNHNVMYWYQQKSSQAPKLLFHYYDKDFNNEADTPDNFQSRRPNTSFCFLDIRSPGLGDTAMYLCATSRTGVLGETQYFGPGTRLLVL.

The chain is built from TRBV30 and TRBJ2-7; D remains unclear. CDR1 and CDR2 from the germline V gene are GTSNPN and SVGIG (reference sequence). This CDR3 contains 15 residues. V gave up 0 bases and J gave up 0 bases, with 12 bases separating them. The CDR3 DNA is TGTGCCTGGAGTGTACTACACGCAAGCTCCTACGAGCAGTACTTC. Protein product: CAWSVLHASSYEQYF. Full variable domain (outside the CDR3, taken from reference TRBV30 and TRBJ2-7): SQTIHQWPATLVQPVGSPLSLECTVEGTSNPNLYWYRQAAGRGLQLLFYSVGIGQISSEVPQNLSASRPQDRQFILSSKKLLLSDSGFYLCAWSVLHASSYEQYFGPGTRLTVT.

The rearrangement joins TRBV18 to TRBJ2-5; 8 bases fit TRBD1. Germline V gene lookup returns CDR1 KGHSH and CDR2 LQKENI. Trimming cost V 3 bases and J 2 bases; bases outside gene matches: 8. CDR3 size: 16 residues. The CDR3 DNA sequence: TGTGCCAGCTCACCCCAGACCCGGACAGGGCAAGAGACCCAGTACTTC. It yields the protein CASSPQTRTGQETQYF.

The chain is built from TRBV18 and TRBJ2-2; D may be TRBD1 or TRBD2 (6 bases each). Germline V CDR1 and CDR2: KGHSH, LQKENI. The CDR3 runs to 16 residues. Trimming removed 2 bases at V and 3 bases at J, with 13 bases between. The DNA of the CDR3 is TGTGCCAGCTCACCAAATGTGGGGGGCCACACCGGGGAGCTGTTTTTT. Amino acid sequence: CASSPNVGGHTGELFF.

The chain joins TRBV28 to TRBJ2-7; perhaps TRBD2 as D (5 bases). In germline, CDR1 is MDHEN, CDR2 SYDVKM. The CDR3 totals 13 residues. Trimming took 6 bases from V and 1 from J, leaving 10 bases between them. The CDR3 DNA reads TGTGCCAGCAGGCATACTAGTTCCTACGAGCAGTACTTC. Translating gives CASRHTSSYEQYF.

The chain employs TRBV7-9 and TRBJ1-4; no reliable D call. V lost 1 base, J lost 2 bases, and 20 bases lay in between. The CDR3 length is 19 residues. Germline V CDR1 and CDR2: SEHNR, FQNEAQ (reference sequence). CDR3 sequence reads: CASSLGHQAPAGTNEKLFF. The CDR3 coding sequence is TGTGCCAGCAGCTTAGGACATCAAGCGCCGGCGGGCACTAATGAAAAACTGTTTTTT.

The chain recombines TRBV12-5 with TRBJ2-5; TRBD1 agrees at 11 bases. The CDR3 totals 14 residues. The V segment lost 6 bases and the J segment 5 bases; nucleotides outside the gene matches: 5. CDR1 and CDR2 (germline): LGHNT, FRNRAP. Here the CDR3 DNA reads TGTGCTAGTGGCCCGGGACAGGGGGAGGAGACCCAGTACTTC. As protein: CASGPGQGEETQYF.

The V gene is TRBV10-3, the J gene TRBJ2-2; 7 bases are a match to TRBD2. Trimming removed 3 bases from V and 4 bases from J; junction bases left unmatched: 5. Per the germline V gene, CDR1 is ENHRY and CDR2 is SYGVKD. The length of the CDR3 is 15 residues. CDR3 sequence reads: CAISDRDYLTGELFF. As DNA, the CDR3 is TGTGCCATCAGTGACCGGGACTACCTCACCGGGGAGCTGTTTTTT.

J is TRBJ2-3 and V is TRBV5-1; no clear D. Germline V gives CDR1 SGHRS, CDR2 YFSETQ. The CDR3 loop spans 15 amino acids. Trimming took 4 bases from V and 0 from J, leaving 12 bases between them. The CDR3 loop is CASSPSARSTDTQYF. The CDR3 nucleotides read TGCGCCAGCAGCCCCTCGGCCCGGAGCACAGATACGCAGTATTTT.

The rearrangement links TRBV6-6 to TRBJ1-1; maybe TRBD1 (5 bases). The CDR3 consists of 15 residues. Germline CDR1 is MNHNY and CDR2 is SVGAGI (reference sequence). V lost 5 bases, J lost 0 bases, and 13 bases lay in between. The CDR3 region is CASSRGGSLNTEAFF. DNA of the CDR3: TGTGCCAGCAGTCGGGGGGGATCTTTGAACACTGAAGCTTTCTTT.

The rearrangement links TRBV30 to TRBJ2-3; TRBD2 aligns across 9 bases. V dropped 0 bases and J dropped 4; count of bases not matched to a gene: 5. The length of the CDR3 is 15 residues. Germline V gives CDR1 GTSNPN, CDR2 SVGIG (reference sequence). CDR3 sequence (DNA): TGTGCCTGGAGTGTGGGTGCGGGAGGGCCAGATACGCAGTATTTT. Protein sequence: CAWSVGAGGPDTQYF.